This paragraph covers one TCR beta chain sequence. 13 Jbeta primers and 60 Vbeta primers were used for the PCR. The repertoire was sequenced with immunoSEQ multiplex PCR; TCRdb's copy has only in-frame clones and lacks some. The sample has around 170,000 clones; roughly 80% are singletons. Germline assignment: CDR1 SEHNR and CDR2 FQNEAQ (reference sequence). V was shortened by 1 base and J by 6 bases, with 13 bases between the two germline ends. This CDR3 region has 14 residues. This specimen comes from a study of cytomegalovirus exposure and HLA in healthy donors. The gene calls are TRBV7-9 and TRBJ2-7; D may be TRBD2 (6 bases). The receptor was isolated from a man aged 40-49 years in good health and CMV-seronegative. Input material: PBMCs. CDR3: CASSLDGRYREQYF. The CDR3 nucleotides are TGTGCCAGCAGCTTAGATGGGAGGTATCGCGAGCAGTACTTC.